The 15 T cell receptor beta chains below all came from one sample that was sequenced in a study of monozygotic twins with inflammatory bowel disease. After re-calling the 5' RACE reads, TCRdb lists one entry per CDR3 protein, DNA absent. This table holds approximately 400,000 distinct CDR3 sequences. Sequencing used blood. These receptors were obtained from a human donor with ulcerative colitis or Crohn's disease, or a healthy co-twin of an affected twin (not recorded which).

This chain uses TRBV12-3 or TRBV12-4 with TRBJ1-1; TCRdb picks TRBD1, but there is no DNA to check that call. This CDR3 has 14 residues. The CDR3 is CASSPFTGGGLAFF.

The chain links TRBV20-1 to TRBJ2-5; TCRdb calls TRBD1, which cannot be checked without DNA. The CDR3 is made up of 16 amino acids. In germline, CDR1 is DFQATT, CDR2 SNEGSKA (reference sequence). The CDR3 loop reads CSARVRLAGVPETQYF.

The chain is built from TRBV14 and TRBJ1-1; lacking DNA, the TRBD1 call made by TCRdb goes unchecked. This CDR3 has 14 residues. Germline V gene sequence: CDR1 SGHDN, CDR2 FVKESK. The CDR3 loop is CASSQGSRAEEAFF.

The chain joins TRBV14 to TRBJ1-2; checking the TCRdb D call of TRBD1 is not possible without DNA. The germline V gene encodes CDR1 SGHDN and CDR2 FVKESK. The CDR3 length is 16 residues. CDR3 region: CASSSRLGGANYGYTF.

This rearrangement joins TRBV28 to TRBJ2-1; absent DNA, TCRdb's TRBD2 call cannot be checked. This CDR3 has 14 residues. Germline V gives CDR1 MDHEN, CDR2 SYDVKM. The CDR3 sequence: CASSFSREKNEQFF.

This chain uses TRBV5-1 with TRBJ2-5. Germline V CDR1 and CDR2: SGHRS, YFSETQ. CDR3 length: 14 amino acids. CDR3 sequence reads: CASSLALAKETQYF.

This sequence joins TRBV12-3 or TRBV12-4 and TRBJ1-1. The CDR3 sequence is 14 residues long. The CDR3 sequence is CASTLMGGNTEAFF.

V gene TRBV5-1 combines with J gene TRBJ2-2. The germline gives CDR1 SGHRS, CDR2 YFSETQ. The CDR3 contains 16 residues. CDR3 in amino acids: CASSSIPLENTGELFF.

The CDR3 sequence is CASHVPGDTEAFF. The V call is TRBV6-5, the J call TRBJ1-1; TCRdb's D gene call, TRBD1, goes unchecked for lack of DNA. Germline CDR1 MNHEY, CDR2 SVGAGI. There are 13 residues in the CDR3.

The chain has TRBV7-8 and TRBJ1-3; lacking DNA, the TRBD1 call made by TCRdb goes unchecked. This CDR3 has 13 amino acids. Germline lookup yields CDR1 SGHVS and CDR2 FQNEAQ. The CDR3 protein is CASNPAGGNTIYF. Supplemented by reference TRBV7-8 and TRBJ1-3, the full variable domain reads GAGVSQSPRYKVAKRGQDVALRCDPISGHVSLFWYQQALGQGPEFLTYFQNEAQLDKSGLPSDRFFAERPEGSVSTLKIQRTQQEDSAVYLCASNPAGGNTIYFGEGSWLTVV.

The rearrangement links TRBV3-1 to TRBJ1-2; no DNA is available, so the TRBD1 call from TCRdb remains unchecked. The CDR3 has 14 amino acids. CDR1 LGHDT and CDR2 YNNKEL come from the germline V gene (reference sequence). The chain's CDR3 is CASSPRPSNYGYTF.

This sequence joins TRBV20-1 and TRBJ1-1; TCRdb lists TRBD1, though no DNA is available to test this call. In germline, CDR1 is DFQATT, CDR2 SNEGSKA (reference sequence). The CDR3 has 13 amino acids. The CDR3 loop is CSAQTGRGTEAFF.

The chain joins TRBV20-1 to TRBJ2-3; there is no DNA to check the TCRdb D call of TRBD1. Germline V gene sequence: CDR1 DFQATT, CDR2 SNEGSKA (reference sequence). The CDR3 loop spans 17 amino acids. The CDR3 loop reads CSARDPRAGHPTDTQYF.

The rearrangement links TRBV7-8 to TRBJ1-4. There are 15 residues in the CDR3. Germline lookup yields CDR1 SGHVS and CDR2 FQNEAQ. CDR3 sequence reads: CASSLFGTGGEKLFF.

The genes are TRBV10-3 and TRBJ2-3; TCRdb's D call, TRBD2, is unchecked because there is no DNA. CDR3 length: 15 residues. CDR1 ENHRY and CDR2 SYGVKD come from the germline V gene. CDR3 loop: CAITHSGGSTDTQYF.